These T cell receptor beta chains were read from a single sample in a study of blood T cell repertoires in COVID-19. Clones were sequenced by immunoSEQ multiplex PCR, and TCRdb holds only the in-frame ones, with some missing. The table has 240,000 or so clones, about 90% seen once; the top ten hold around 2.9%. The sample was peripheral blood. All receptors derive from a woman younger than 45 who had recovered from COVID-19. Each CDR3 is given with its conserved first and last residue. A D gene is named only where the DNA matches it firmly.

cdr3_aa: CATSRRTSGSGQFF
v_call: TRBV15
j_call: TRBJ2-1
d_call: TRBD2

cdr3_aa: CASSLDLGETQYF
v_call: TRBV7-8
j_call: TRBJ2-5
d_call: -

cdr3_aa: CASSQDRTADNEQFF
v_call: TRBV14
j_call: TRBJ2-1
d_call: -

cdr3_aa: CASSWPNQETQYF
v_call: TRBV5-4
j_call: TRBJ2-5
d_call: -

cdr3_aa: CASSNPDEQFF
v_call: TRBV3-1/TRBV3-2
j_call: TRBJ2-1
d_call: -

cdr3_aa: CASSDQGLNYGYTF
v_call: TRBV2
j_call: TRBJ1-2
d_call: -

cdr3_aa: CASTSVGGALEYEQYF
v_call: TRBV27
j_call: TRBJ2-7
d_call: TRBD2

cdr3_aa: CASSLAGQGQYEQFF
v_call: TRBV5-6
j_call: TRBJ2-1
d_call: -

cdr3_aa: CASRREPQETQYF
v_call: TRBV2
j_call: TRBJ2-5
d_call: -

cdr3_aa: CASSNDPRGSPLHF
v_call: TRBV27
j_call: TRBJ1-6
d_call: -

cdr3_aa: CASSSELVSASTAGELFF
v_call: TRBV18
j_call: TRBJ2-2
d_call: -

cdr3_aa: CASSQRGRVMNEQFF
v_call: TRBV7-2
j_call: TRBJ2-1
d_call: -

cdr3_aa: CASSTIAGGLTDTQYF
v_call: TRBV7-3
j_call: TRBJ2-3
d_call: TRBD2

cdr3_aa: CASSFGGGSYEQYF
v_call: TRBV11-2
j_call: TRBJ2-7
d_call: TRBD2

cdr3_aa: CASSLSGQGLGPLHF
v_call: TRBV7-3
j_call: TRBJ1-6
d_call: TRBD1

cdr3_aa: CASSLGSGGANTQYF
v_call: TRBV5-5
j_call: TRBJ2-3
d_call: TRBD2

cdr3_aa: CSAGGGDEQFF
v_call: TRBV20-1
j_call: TRBJ2-1
d_call: TRBD2

cdr3_aa: CASSLVPGTGLAYEQYF
v_call: TRBV7-9
j_call: TRBJ2-7
d_call: TRBD1

cdr3_aa: CASSMDFQPGELFF
v_call: TRBV9
j_call: TRBJ2-2
d_call: -

cdr3_aa: CASLILAGSTDTQYF
v_call: TRBV6-5
j_call: TRBJ2-3
d_call: TRBD2

cdr3_aa: CASARQGNSPLHF
v_call: TRBV6-5
j_call: TRBJ1-6
d_call: -

cdr3_aa: CASSQSGGLDLGETQYF
v_call: TRBV4-3
j_call: TRBJ2-5
d_call: TRBD2

cdr3_aa: CASSPLQGSYGYTF
v_call: TRBV7-9
j_call: TRBJ1-2
d_call: -